This TCR beta chain was sequenced for a study of cytomegalovirus exposure and HLA in healthy donors. Findings of the study overall: According to the study, roughly 160 TCR beta chains were cytomegalovirus-associated. Most sequenced TCRs were rare (though some public TCRs occurred in many donors). A subsequent analysis found that TCR clusters from the first cohort also tended to co-occur in the approximately 110 validation repertoires, with 94% of cluster scores above 0.

TCRdb keeps only in-frame clones here, not all; method: immunoSEQ multiplex PCR. The sample consists of roughly 300,000 clones, roughly 88% of them appearing once. Worth noting for this clone: Antigen: not known.

The CDR3 length is 13 residues. Germline values: CDR1 SGHTA, CDR2 FQGNSA. V was clipped by 4 bases and J by 2 bases; unmatched bases: 1. The donors were members of the validation cohort comprising some 120 subjects, separate from the approximately 630-subject first cohort. The TCR comes from a woman aged 18-30 years in good health and CMV-seronegative. Sequencing input: PBMCs. The chain is built from TRBV7-2 and TRBJ2-7; 8 positions agree with TRBD1. This chain's CDR3 is CASSWTGPYEQYF. In DNA form, the CDR3 reads TGTGCCAGCAGCTGGACAGGGCCCTACGAGCAGTACTTC.